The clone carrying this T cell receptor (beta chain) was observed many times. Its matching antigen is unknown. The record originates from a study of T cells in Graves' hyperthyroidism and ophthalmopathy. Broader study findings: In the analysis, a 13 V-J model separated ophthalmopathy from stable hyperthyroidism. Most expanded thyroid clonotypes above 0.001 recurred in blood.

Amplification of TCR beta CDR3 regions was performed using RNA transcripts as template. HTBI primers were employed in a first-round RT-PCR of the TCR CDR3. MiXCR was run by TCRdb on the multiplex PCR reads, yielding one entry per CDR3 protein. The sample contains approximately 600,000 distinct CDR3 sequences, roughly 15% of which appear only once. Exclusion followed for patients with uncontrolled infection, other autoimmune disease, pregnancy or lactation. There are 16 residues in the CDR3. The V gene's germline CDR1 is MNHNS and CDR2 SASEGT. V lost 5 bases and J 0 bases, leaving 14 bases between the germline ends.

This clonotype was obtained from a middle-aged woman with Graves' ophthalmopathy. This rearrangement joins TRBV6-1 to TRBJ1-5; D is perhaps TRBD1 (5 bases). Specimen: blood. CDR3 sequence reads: CASSRQNSYSNQPQHF. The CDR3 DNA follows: TGTGCCAGCAGTCGACAGAATTCTTATAGCAATCAGCCCCAGCATTTT.